This T cell receptor beta chain was captured by sequencing in a study of blood T cells in healthy people across ages. Trimming shortened V by 1 base and J by 8 bases, and 17 bases separated the two germline ends. Germline values: CDR1 SGHTA, CDR2 FQGNSA. The CDR3 is 15 amino acids. Primed by a sample-barcoded 5' primer and a J-beta primer mix, a second PCR proceeded for about 7 to 11 cycles. The template-switch adaptor, which had 12 random nucleotides, put a tag on each cDNA molecule. Each CDR3 protein is one row after TCRdb ran MiXCR on the 5' RACE reads. Of around 1,100,000 distinct CDR3 sequences in the sample, about two fifths were seen once.

This chain uses TRBV7-2 with TRBJ1-1; a possible D gene is TRBD1 (6 bases). Sequenced sample: blood. The source of this sequence is a young man in good health. CDR3 coding DNA: TGTGCCAGCAGCTTAGGATTTACAGGGTCCACCGAAGCTTTCTTT. Translating it yields CASSLGFTGSTEAFF.